These 7 T cell receptor beta chains were all obtained from the same sample, sequenced in a study of PD-L1 blockade in urothelial cancer. Time point specified: pretreatment peripheral blood. The repertoire was sequenced with immunoSEQ multiplex PCR; TCRdb's copy has only in-frame clones and lacks some. The sample lists about 53,000 clones; around 85% were seen once. The sequencing used PBMCs, collected around atezolizumab (anti-PD-L1) treatment. These receptors were taken from a woman in her sixties or seventies with urothelial cancer.

The rearrangement uses TRBV5-6 and TRBJ1-2; D remains unclear. Looked up from germline, CDR1 is SGHDT and CDR2 is YYEEEE. V lost 6 bases, J lost 8 bases, and 20 bases lay in between. The CDR3 has 14 residues. CDR3 DNA sequence: TGTGCCAGCACCGAGGTTCCGAGAACTATGGGCTACACCTTC. It yields the protein CASTEVPRTMGYTF.

The chain uses TRBV19 and TRBJ2-3; 7 nucleotides line up with TRBD2. The V and J ends lost 6 bases and 0 bases, in that order; junction bases with no gene match: 0. The germline V gene has CDR1 LNHDA and CDR2 SQIVND (reference sequence). The CDR3 is made up of 13 amino acids. CDR3 sequence (DNA): TGTGCCAGTAGCGGGGGGAGCACAGATACGCAGTATTTT. It encodes CASSGGSTDTQYF.

The rearrangement joins TRBV5-1 to TRBJ1-1, with 9 nucleotides matching TRBD1. The CDR3 spans 15 residues. The germline V gene has CDR1 SGHRS and CDR2 YFSETQ. The V segment lost 4 bases and the J segment 3 bases; nucleotides outside the gene matches: 7. CDR3 residues: CASSPGQGPDTEAFF. CDR3 nucleotide sequence: TGCGCCAGCAGCCCGGGACAGGGTCCGGACACTGAAGCTTTCTTT.

This sequence joins TRBV6-4 and TRBJ1-2; D might be TRBD1 (5 bases). Germline lookup yields CDR1 MRHNA and CDR2 SNTAGT. V shed 8 bases and J shed 6 bases, with 22 bases lying between them. This CDR3 comprises 15 residues. CDR3 amino acids: CASGGGGNGLDGYTF. CDR3 bases: TGTGCCAGCGGCGGGGGGGGGAATGGGCTAGATGGCTACACCTTC.

The sample holds one count of this clone. The chain joins TRBV9 to TRBJ2-7; TRBD1 matches 10 bases. There are 16 residues in the CDR3. The germline V gene encodes CDR1 SGDLS and CDR2 YYNGEE. The ends lost 0 bases at V and 3 bases at J; junction bases unmatched: 6. CDR3 in amino acids: CASSVGGQGKYYEQYF. Here the CDR3 DNA reads TGTGCCAGCAGCGTAGGGGGACAGGGGAAGTACTACGAGCAGTACTTC.

In this sample, this clone turned up a few times. The rearrangement links TRBV6-1 to TRBJ2-7; 8 bases are shared with TRBD2. V lost 4 bases, J lost 0 bases, and 2 bases stayed unmatched. The CDR3 sequence is 14 residues long. Germline-derived CDR1 and CDR2 are MNHNS and SASEGT. The CDR3: CASSGAGGSYEQYF. The CDR3 region has the DNA TGTGCCAGCAGTGGGGCGGGGGGCTCCTACGAGCAGTACTTC.

This clone appeared a single time. V and J are TRBV10-3 and TRBJ2-3; 12 bases match TRBD2. CDR1 and CDR2 (germline): ENHRY, SYGVKD. Trimming removed 4 bases from V and 0 bases from J; junction bases left unmatched: 8. The CDR3 runs 18 residues. The CDR3 region is CAISGPGTSGSSTDTQYF. CDR3 bases: TGTGCCATCAGTGGCCCCGGGACTAGCGGGTCTAGCACAGATACGCAGTATTTT.